This TCR beta chain stems from a study of blood T cell repertoires in COVID-19. Turning to the study itself: Some COVID-19 samples were acute and others convalescent; all came from the United States, Italy and Spain.

Patients at the Seattle site were enrolled during active infection and followed longitudinally. Assay: immunoSEQ multiplex PCR; the TCRdb copy retains only in-frame clones and omits some. The data contain 120,000 or so clones, over 75% of them singletons. Trimming took 1 base from V and 0 from J; bases not matched to a gene: 7. Germline CDR1 reads SGHDN; CDR2 reads FVKESK. The CDR3 has 17 amino acids. Sequencing used peripheral blood. The gene calls are TRBV14 and TRBJ2-7, with 9 bases lining up with TRBD2. This clonotype was sampled from a man younger than 40 with COVID-19, enrolled during active disease. The CDR3 loop reads CASSQVGLAGSSYEQYF. As DNA, the CDR3 is TGTGCCAGCAGCCAAGTAGGGCTAGCGGGGAGCTCCTACGAGCAGTACTTC.